This TCR beta chain was identified in a study of shared clonotypes between healthy human individuals. In the study overall: In total, the donors were a couple of women and three men aged 18 to 49. Study-wide points: There were few donors, and this limited the genetic and exposure-history diversity represented.

Caucasian adults living in Nashville, Tennessee, provided all samples. For genomic DNA, unsorted samples relied on about 90 million PBMCs. Only in-frame clones appear in the TCRdb table, and some are missing; sequencing was by immunoSEQ multiplex PCR. The table records about 560,000 clones, roughly 79% of them present only once. Germline CDR1 is GTSNPN and CDR2 is SVGIG (reference sequence). The CDR3 extends over 14 amino acids. As concerns this clone: Antigen specificity is unknown. This likely traces to a read error, being one base from a far larger clone.

The sequence derives from a woman aged 40 to 50 in good health. Some clones in this sample may be carry-over from other donors' samples. Sequencing was done on a sample of PBMCs. The chain employs TRBV30 and TRBJ1-5; possible D gene TRBD1, 6 bases. The CDR3 here is CAWSKGGGNKPQHF. The CDR3 DNA sequence: TGTGCCTGGAGTAAAGGCGGGGGCAATAAGCCCCAGCATTTT.